This T cell receptor (beta chain) was retrieved from a study of Ad26.COV2.S vaccination and SARS-CoV-2 variants. For this clone: Its antigen is not known.

CDR3 length equals 19 residues. V was trimmed by 5 bases and J by 3 bases, leaving 29 bases between them. The germline CDR1 and CDR2 sequences are SGHTA and FQGNSA. Assay used: immunoSEQ multiplex PCR; TCRdb lists only in-frame clones, some missing. The sample yields about 440,000 clones, less than 95% seen once. Study conclusions and caveats: Analytic work on TCR breadth and depth might have understated the full extent of total T cell responses. Breadth of non-spike TCRs did not differ between vaccinees and placebo recipients. Spike-specific TCR breadth ran higher among vaccine recipients than placebo recipients.

As for treatment: roughly 18 received Ad26.COV2.S at low or high dose, single or two shots; 5 received placebo; per-sample allocation not given. Sampling was performed 63 days after the first vaccine or placebo injection. This sequence was found in a person aged 18 to 59 who received the Ad26.COV2.S COVID-19 vaccine or a placebo. The source was peripheral blood, collected in a trial of Ad26.COV2.S vaccine versus placebo. V usage is TRBV7-2 and J usage is TRBJ2-7; D is perhaps TRBD1 (5 bases). The CDR3 DNA sequence: TGTGCCAGCAGCCTTAGGGGTGGGGTGACAGAGTCGTTCCTCTACGAGCAGTACTTC. This gives the protein CASSLRGGVTESFLYEQYF.